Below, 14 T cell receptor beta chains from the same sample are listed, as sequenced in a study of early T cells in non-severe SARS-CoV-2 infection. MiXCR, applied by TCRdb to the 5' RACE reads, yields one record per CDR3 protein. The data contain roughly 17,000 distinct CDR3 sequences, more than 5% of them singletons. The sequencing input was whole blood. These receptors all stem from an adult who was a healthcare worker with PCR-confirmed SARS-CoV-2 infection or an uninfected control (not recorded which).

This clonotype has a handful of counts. DNA of the CDR3: TGTGCCAGCTCACCAAGCTCTTCGGGCACAGATACGCAGTATTTT. This translates into CASSPSSSGTDTQYF. The V and J genes are TRBV18 and TRBJ2-3, with unresolved D. CDR1 KGHSH and CDR2 LQKENI come from the germline V gene. The CDR3 is 15 residues long. With 2 bases removed from V and 1 base from J, the gap between germline ends came to 10 bases.

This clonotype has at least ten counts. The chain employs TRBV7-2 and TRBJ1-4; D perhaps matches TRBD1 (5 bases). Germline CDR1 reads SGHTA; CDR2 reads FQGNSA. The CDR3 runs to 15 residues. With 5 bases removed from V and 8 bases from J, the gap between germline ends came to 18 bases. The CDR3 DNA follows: TGTGCCAGCAGCAAACAAGTCAGGGAGGGAGAAAAACTGTTTTTT. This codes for CASSKQVREGEKLFF.

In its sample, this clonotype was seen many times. The CDR3 nucleotides are TGTGCCAGCAGCCAAGAACTAGTTGCCTACGAGCAGTACTTC. It is translated as CASSQELVAYEQYF. The chain uses TRBV4-2 and TRBJ2-7, with D maybe TRBD2 (5 bases). Trimming took off 0 bases at V and 2 bases at J, with 8 bases between the two ends. This CDR3 contains 14 residues. From germline, CDR1 is LGHNA and CDR2 YNFKEQ.

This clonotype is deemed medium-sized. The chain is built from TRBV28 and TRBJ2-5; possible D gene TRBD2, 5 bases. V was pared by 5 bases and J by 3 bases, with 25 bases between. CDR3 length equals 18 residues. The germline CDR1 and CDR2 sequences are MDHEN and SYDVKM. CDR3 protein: CASSPPGPERRIKETQYF. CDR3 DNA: TGTGCCAGCAGTCCGCCCGGGCCCGAGCGGCGAATCAAAGAGACCCAGTACTTC.

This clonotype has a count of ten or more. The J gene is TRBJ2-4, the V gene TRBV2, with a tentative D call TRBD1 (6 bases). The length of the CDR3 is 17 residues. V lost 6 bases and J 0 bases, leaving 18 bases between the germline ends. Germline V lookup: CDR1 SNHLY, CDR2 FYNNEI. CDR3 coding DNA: TGTGCCAGCAGGGGGGCCATTGGAAGGCTAGCCAAAAACATTCAGTACTTC. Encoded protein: CASRGAIGRLAKNIQYF. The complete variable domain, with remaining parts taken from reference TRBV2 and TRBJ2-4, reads EPEVTQTPSHQVTQMGQEVILRCVPISNHLYFYWYRQILGQKVEFLVSFYNNEISEKSEIFDDQFSVERPDGSNFTLKIRSTKLEDSAMYFCASRGAIGRLAKNIQYFGAGTRLSVL.

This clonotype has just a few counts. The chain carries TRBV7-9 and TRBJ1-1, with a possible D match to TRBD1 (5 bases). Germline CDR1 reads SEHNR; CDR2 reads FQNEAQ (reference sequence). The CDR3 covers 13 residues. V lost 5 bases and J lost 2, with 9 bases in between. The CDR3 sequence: CASSADSNTEAFF. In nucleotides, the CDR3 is TGTGCCAGCAGCGCCGACAGCAACACTGAAGCTTTCTTT.

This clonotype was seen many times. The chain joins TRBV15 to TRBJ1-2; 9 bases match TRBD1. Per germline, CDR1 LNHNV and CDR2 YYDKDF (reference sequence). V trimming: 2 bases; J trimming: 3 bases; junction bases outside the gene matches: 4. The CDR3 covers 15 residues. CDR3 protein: CATSRTTGGYYGYTF. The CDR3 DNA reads TGTGCCACCAGCAGAACCACAGGGGGCTACTATGGCTACACCTTC.

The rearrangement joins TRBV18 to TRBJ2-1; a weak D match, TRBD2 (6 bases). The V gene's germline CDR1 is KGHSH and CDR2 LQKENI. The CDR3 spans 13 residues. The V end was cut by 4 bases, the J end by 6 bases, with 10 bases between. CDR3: CASSLSGGNEQFF. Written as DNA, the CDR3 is TGTGCCAGCTCACTCTCCGGGGGCAATGAGCAGTTCTTC.

The CDR3 DNA sequence: TGTGCCACCAGCGGGGGACTAGCGGGAGCCCTTTGGGGCGGGGCCAACGTCCTGACTTTC. Encoded protein: CATSGGLAGALWGGANVLTF. The chain joins TRBV15 to TRBJ2-6; 14 bases map to TRBD2. The CDR3 totals 20 residues. The ends lost 5 bases at V and 4 bases at J; junction bases unmatched: 13. Germline V gives CDR1 LNHNV, CDR2 YYDKDF (reference sequence).

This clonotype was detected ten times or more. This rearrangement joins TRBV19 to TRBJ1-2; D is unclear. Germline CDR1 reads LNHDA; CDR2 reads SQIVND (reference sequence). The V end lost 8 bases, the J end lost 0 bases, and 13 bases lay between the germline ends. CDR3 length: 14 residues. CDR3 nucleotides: TGTGCCAGTCTTGCGGAGGATGCTAACTATGGCTACACCTTC. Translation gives CASLAEDANYGYTF.

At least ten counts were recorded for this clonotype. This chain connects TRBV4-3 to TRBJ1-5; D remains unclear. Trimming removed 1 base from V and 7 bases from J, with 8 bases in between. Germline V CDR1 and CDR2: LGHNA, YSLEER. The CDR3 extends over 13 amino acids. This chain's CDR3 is CASSQGTGQPQHF. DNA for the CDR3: TGCGCCAGCAGCCAAGGAACGGGGCAGCCCCAGCATTTT.

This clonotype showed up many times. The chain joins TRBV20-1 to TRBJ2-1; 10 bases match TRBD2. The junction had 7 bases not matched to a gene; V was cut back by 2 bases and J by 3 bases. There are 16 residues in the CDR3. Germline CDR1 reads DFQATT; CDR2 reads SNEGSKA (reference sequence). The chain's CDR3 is CSARLAGAGLYNEQFF. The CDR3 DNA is TGCAGTGCTAGACTAGCGGGAGCGGGGCTCTACAATGAGCAGTTCTTC.

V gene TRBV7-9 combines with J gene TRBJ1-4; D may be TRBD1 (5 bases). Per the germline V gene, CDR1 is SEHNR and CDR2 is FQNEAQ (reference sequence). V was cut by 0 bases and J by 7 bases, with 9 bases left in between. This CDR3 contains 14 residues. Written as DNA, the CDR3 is TGTGCCAGCAGCTTAGCAGGGGATGGTGAAAAACTGTTTTTT. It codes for CASSLAGDGEKLFF.

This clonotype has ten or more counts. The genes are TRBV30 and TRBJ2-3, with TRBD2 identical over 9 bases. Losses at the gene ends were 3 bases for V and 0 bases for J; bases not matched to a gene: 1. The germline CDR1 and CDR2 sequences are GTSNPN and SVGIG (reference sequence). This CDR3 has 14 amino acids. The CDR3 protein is CAWRLAGSTDTQYF. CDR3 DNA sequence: TGTGCCTGGAGACTAGCGGGTAGCACAGATACGCAGTATTTT. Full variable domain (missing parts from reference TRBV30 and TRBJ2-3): SQTIHQWPATLVQPVGSPLSLECTVEGTSNPNLYWYRQAAGRGLQLLFYSVGIGQISSEVPQNLSASRPQDRQFILSSKKLLLSDSGFYLCAWRLAGSTDTQYFGPGTRLTVL.